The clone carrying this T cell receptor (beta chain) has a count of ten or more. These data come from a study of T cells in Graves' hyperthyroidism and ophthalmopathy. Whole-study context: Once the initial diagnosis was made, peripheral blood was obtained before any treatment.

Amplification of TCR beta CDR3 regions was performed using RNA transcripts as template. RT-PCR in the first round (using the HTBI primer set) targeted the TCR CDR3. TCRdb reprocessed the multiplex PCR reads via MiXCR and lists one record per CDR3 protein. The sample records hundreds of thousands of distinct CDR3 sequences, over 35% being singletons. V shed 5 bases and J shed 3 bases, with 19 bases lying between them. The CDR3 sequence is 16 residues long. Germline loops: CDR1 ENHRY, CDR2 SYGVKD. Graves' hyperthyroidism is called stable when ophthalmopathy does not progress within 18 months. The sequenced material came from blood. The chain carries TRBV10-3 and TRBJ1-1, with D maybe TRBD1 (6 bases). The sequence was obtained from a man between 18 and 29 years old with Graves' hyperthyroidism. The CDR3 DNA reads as TGTGCCATCAGTTGGGGGGGCGTGGGACTGGACACTGAAGCTTTCTTT. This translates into CAISWGGVGLDTEAFF.